The 25 T cell receptor beta chains presented below share a single source sample, sequenced in a study of T-cell reconstitution after alpha-beta-depleted transplantation in children. Molecular barcoding with unique molecular identifiers was used for the TCRbeta library. One entry per CDR3 protein, called by TCRdb with MiXCR from the PCR reads. The sample records hundreds of thousands of distinct CDR3 sequences, around 13% being singletons. Sequencing was performed on PBMCs, taken before TCRalphabeta/CD19-depleted stem cell transplant. Source of these receptors: a girl under 10 years old with congenital amegakaryocytic thrombocytopenia, due to receive a stem cell transplant.

This clonotype was counted between two and nine times. The chain joins TRBV5-1 to TRBJ1-4; the D is unclear. V lost 3 bases and J lost 6, with 12 bases in between. The germline V gene encodes CDR1 SGHRS and CDR2 YFSETQ. This CDR3 comprises 14 residues. The CDR3 reads CASSSPPGDEKLFF. Here the CDR3 DNA reads TGCGCCAGCAGCTCTCCCCCCGGTGATGAAAAACTGTTTTTT. The full variable domain, its missing parts supplied by reference TRBV5-1 and TRBJ1-4, is KAGVTQTPRYLIKTRGQQVTLSCSPISGHRSVSWYQQTPGQGLQFLFEYFSETQRNKGNFPGRFSGRQFSNSRSEMNVSTLELGDSALYLCASSSPPGDEKLFFGSGTQLSVL.

This clonotype appeared a few times. The V gene is TRBV12-3 or TRBV12-4, the J gene TRBJ2-3; 7 bases agree with TRBD2. The CDR3 is 14 amino acids. J was trimmed by 6 bases and V by 3 bases; bases with no gene match: 6. CDR3 coding DNA: TGTGCCAGCAGTTTCGGGGGAGGGCCGGATACGCAGTATTTT. Translating it yields CASSFGGGPDTQYF.

The CDR3 sequence: CSARNLLQGWEEKLFF. The CDR3 bases are TGCAGTGCTAGGAATCTCTTACAGGGATGGGAAGAAAAACTGTTTTTT. V gene TRBV20-1 combines with J gene TRBJ1-4, with a weak D call TRBD1 (6 bases). Germline V lookup: CDR1 DFQATT, CDR2 SNEGSKA (reference sequence). This CDR3 is 16 amino acids long. V dropped 3 bases and J dropped 8 bases, with 22 bases sitting between them.

The J gene is TRBJ2-7, the V gene TRBV20-1; TRBD2 matches 13 bases. This CDR3 is 19 amino acids long. Trimming at V came to 2 bases and at J to 2 bases, leaving 15 bases not matched to a gene. CDR1 and CDR2 from the germline V gene are DFQATT and SNEGSKA (reference sequence). The chain's CDR3 is CSARSQTSGRQTHPYEQYF. CDR3 nucleotides: TGCAGTGCTAGATCACAGACTAGCGGGAGGCAAACACATCCCTACGAGCAGTACTTC.

For this clonotype: It may be a read error: a sequence one base away is much more abundant. V gene TRBV7-2 combines with J gene TRBJ2-7; D gene ambiguous. The CDR3 is 14 amino acids. CDR1 SGHTA and CDR2 FQGNSA come from the germline V gene. The V gene lost 0 bases and the J gene lost 0 bases, with 6 bases spanning the gap. CDR3 region: CASSLAHSSYEQYF. The CDR3 coding sequence is TGTGCCAGCAGCTTAGCTCACAGCTCCTACGAGCAGTACTTC.

This clonotype was detected a few times. The V call is TRBV7-9, the J call TRBJ1-1; D is perhaps TRBD1 (6 bases). Germline assignment: CDR1 SEHNR and CDR2 FQNEAQ (reference sequence). V was pared by 5 bases and J by 4 bases, with 17 bases between. There are 15 residues in the CDR3. The CDR3 spells CASSPGRGAGTEAFF. The CDR3 DNA sequence: TGTGCCAGCAGCCCAGGCCGGGGGGCTGGCACTGAAGCTTTCTTT.

In this sample, this clonotype turned up many times. The chain employs TRBV5-1 and TRBJ2-1; no reliable D call. V shed 0 bases and J shed 4 bases, with 11 bases lying between them. Per germline, CDR1 SGHRS and CDR2 YFSETQ. The length of the CDR3 is 15 residues. CDR3 sequence reads: CASSLDVLRYNEQFF. CDR3 nucleotides: TGCGCCAGCAGCTTGGACGTTTTACGTTACAATGAGCAGTTCTTC.

This clonotype came up many times. The chain joins TRBV12-3 or TRBV12-4 to TRBJ1-2; D might be TRBD1 (5 bases). The CDR3 runs 16 residues. V lost 7 bases and J lost 3, with 21 bases in between. Here the CDR3 reads CASTWGNSQSHYGYTF. The DNA for the CDR3 is TGTGCCAGCACCTGGGGCAATTCCCAGTCTCACTATGGCTACACCTTC.

This clonotype was recorded many times. The rearrangement joins TRBV4-2 to TRBJ2-5; maybe TRBD2 (6 bases). V lost 5 bases and J lost 2, with 12 bases in between. The CDR3 length is 14 residues. Germline V gene lookup returns CDR1 LGHNA and CDR2 YNFKEQ. Written as DNA, the CDR3 is TGTGCCAGCAGCAAAGGGACTCTACAAGAGACCCAGTACTTC. This gives the protein CASSKGTLQETQYF.

The J gene is TRBJ2-3, the V gene TRBV5-1; 11 bases are shared with TRBD1. Germline V gene lookup returns CDR1 SGHRS and CDR2 YFSETQ. J was trimmed by 3 bases and V by 6 bases; bases with no gene match: 9. This CDR3 comprises 16 residues. CDR3 in amino acids: CASTRQDRGLTDTQYF. In DNA form, the CDR3 reads TGCGCCAGCACCCGTCAGGACAGGGGGCTTACAGATACGCAGTATTTT.

The J gene is TRBJ2-7, the V gene TRBV30, with D hard to call. CDR1 is GTSNPN, CDR2 SVGIG, per germline (reference sequence). Trimming shortened V by 0 bases and J by 4 bases, and 7 bases separated the two germline ends. This CDR3 is 12 amino acids long. CDR3 sequence reads: CAWSVLGYEQYF. The CDR3, as DNA: TGTGCCTGGAGTGTACTGGGGTACGAGCAGTACTTC.

The chain couples TRBV5-1 to TRBJ2-7; 9 bases match TRBD1. The trim removed 4 bases at V and 6 bases at J, leaving 11 bases unmatched. CDR1 is SGHRS and CDR2 is YFSETQ in the germline V gene. The CDR3 extends over 15 amino acids. The DNA for the CDR3 is TGCGCCAGCAGCCGCGGGGACAGGGACATCGGCGAGCAGTACTTC. Translation gives CASSRGDRDIGEQYF. The variable domain in full, completed from reference TRBV5-1 and TRBJ2-7, reads KAGVTQTPRYLIKTRGQQVTLSCSPISGHRSVSWYQQTPGQGLQFLFEYFSETQRNKGNFPGRFSGRQFSNSRSEMNVSTLELGDSALYLCASSRGDRDIGEQYFGPGTRLTVT.

There are a few counts of this clonotype. The rearrangement links TRBV12-3 or TRBV12-4 to TRBJ2-7; the match to TRBD2 covers 9 bases. Trimming cost V 6 bases and J 1 base; bases outside gene matches: 7. The CDR3 runs to 15 residues. CDR3 sequence: CASSVAGVGSYEQYF. For the CDR3, the DNA is TGTGCCAGCAGCGTAGCGGGAGTTGGGTCCTACGAGCAGTACTTC.

This clonotype was seen ten or more times. This sequence joins TRBV20-1 and TRBJ2-7; 7 bases agree with TRBD2. The germline V gene has CDR1 DFQATT and CDR2 SNEGSKA (reference sequence). The V gene end was trimmed by 1 base and the J gene end by 2 bases; junction bases not matched to a gene: 8. This CDR3 contains 15 residues. The CDR3 sequence: CSARGRKAGTYEQYF. The CDR3 DNA reads as TGCAGTGCTAGAGGCCGGAAAGCGGGAACCTACGAGCAGTACTTC.

This clonotype was counted ten times or more. This sequence joins TRBV27 and TRBJ2-2; 9 bases line up with TRBD1. Trimming removed 6 bases from V and 1 base from J; junction bases left unmatched: 12. The CDR3 length is 18 residues. Per the germline V gene, CDR1 is MNHEY and CDR2 is SMNVEV (reference sequence). CDR3 nucleotides: TGTGCCAGCAGGCCGGGACAGGGACTCCTCTTGAACACCGGGGAGCTGTTTTTT. The encoded protein is CASRPGQGLLLNTGELFF.

This clonotype was observed at least ten times. The chain couples TRBV28 to TRBJ2-5; D call uncertain. From germline, CDR1 is MDHEN and CDR2 SYDVKM. V gave up 4 bases and J gave up 4 bases, with 7 bases separating them. The CDR3 is 12 amino acids. DNA of the CDR3: TGTGCCAGCAGTTCTTCAGGAGAGACCCAGTACTTC. Protein product: CASSSSGETQYF.

There are many counts of this clonotype. V gene TRBV6-1 combines with J gene TRBJ2-7; 10 positions match TRBD2. V was clipped by 6 bases and J by 1 base; unmatched bases: 9. In germline, CDR1 is MNHNS, CDR2 SASEGT. There are 16 residues in the CDR3. The CDR3 spells CASSPTLSGRSYEQYF. CDR3 nucleotides: TGTGCCAGCAGCCCCACCCTTAGCGGGAGGTCCTACGAGCAGTACTTC.

This chain links TRBV20-1 with TRBJ2-7, with 7 bases identical to TRBD1. The CDR3 is made up of 13 amino acids. J was trimmed by 2 bases and V by 6 bases; bases with no gene match: 7. The germline gives CDR1 DFQATT, CDR2 SNEGSKA (reference sequence). The DNA for the CDR3 is TGCAGTGCCTTAACAGGGGCCACCTACGAGCAGTACTTC. This codes for CSALTGATYEQYF.

This clonotype was counted ten times or more. This sequence joins TRBV7-8 and TRBJ1-2; D not resolved. The germline CDR1 and CDR2 sequences are SGHVS and FQNEAQ. This CDR3 region has 14 residues. V was clipped by 10 bases and J by 5 bases, with 20 bases between them. The CDR3: CATSGATATYGYTF. For the CDR3, the DNA is TGTGCCACCTCAGGAGCCACTGCCACATATGGCTACACCTTC.

The chain couples TRBV7-8 to TRBJ2-7; TRBD1 might be the D (5 bases). The CDR3 runs 16 residues. V gave up 1 base and J gave up 4 bases, with 17 bases separating them. CDR1 SGHVS and CDR2 FQNEAQ come from the germline V gene. CDR3 DNA: TGTGCCAGCAGCTTAGACAGGCCCCGAATAAATTACGAGCAGTACTTC. Protein product: CASSLDRPRINYEQYF.

This clonotype was counted between two and nine times. The chain combines TRBV2 with TRBJ2-5; no clear D. V was pared by 9 bases and J by 4 bases, with 12 bases between. The CDR3 has 12 residues. Germline V lookup: CDR1 SNHLY, CDR2 FYNNEI. CDR3 protein: CASLKARETQYF. The CDR3 region has the DNA TGTGCCAGTCTTAAAGCCCGAGAGACCCAGTACTTC.

The chain combines TRBV12-3 or TRBV12-4 with TRBJ2-1; tentative D call: TRBD2 (5 bases). This CDR3 spans 15 amino acids. V lost 3 bases and J 8 bases, leaving 17 bases between the germline ends. The CDR3 nucleotides are TGTGCCAGCAGTTTTAGGGAGAGGAGGATTGATGAGCAGTTCTTC. It yields the protein CASSFRERRIDEQFF.

The chain is built from TRBV12-3 or TRBV12-4 and TRBJ2-7; D gene ambiguous. The CDR3 is 14 residues long. Trimming removed 5 bases from V and 2 bases from J, with 13 bases in between. The CDR3 DNA sequence: TGTGCCAGCAGTCCAACCGAGAACCCCTACGAGCAGTACTTC. Residues: CASSPTENPYEQYF.

This clonotype was detected a few times. The CDR3 DNA is TGCAGTGCTAGTACTACTAACTCCTACAATGAGCAGTTCTTC. Translating gives CSASTTNSYNEQFF. V usage is TRBV20-1 and J usage is TRBJ2-1; no reliable D call. The CDR3 totals 14 residues. Germline CDR1 is DFQATT and CDR2 is SNEGSKA (reference sequence). The V end was cut by 3 bases, the J end by 0 bases, with 9 bases between.

The chain uses TRBV12-3 or TRBV12-4 and TRBJ2-1; TRBD2 matches at 12 bases. This CDR3 has 17 amino acids. J lost 9 bases, V lost 2 bases, and 11 bases had no gene match. CDR3 residues: CASSLRASGRAGGEQFF. CDR3 DNA: TGTGCCAGCAGTTTAAGGGCTAGCGGGAGGGCTGGGGGTGAGCAGTTCTTC.